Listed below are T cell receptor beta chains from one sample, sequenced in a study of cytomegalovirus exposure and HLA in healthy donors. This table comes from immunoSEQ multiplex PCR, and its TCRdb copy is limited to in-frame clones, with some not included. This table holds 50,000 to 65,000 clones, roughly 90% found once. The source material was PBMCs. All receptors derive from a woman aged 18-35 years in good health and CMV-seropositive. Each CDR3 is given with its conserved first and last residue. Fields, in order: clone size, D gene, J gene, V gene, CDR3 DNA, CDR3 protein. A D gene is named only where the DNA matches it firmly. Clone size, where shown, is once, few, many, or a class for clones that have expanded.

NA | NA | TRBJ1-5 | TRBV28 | TGTGCCAGCCGAACCGGGTCCAGCAATCAGCCCCAGCATTTT | CASRTGSSNQPQHF
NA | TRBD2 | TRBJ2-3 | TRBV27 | TGTGCCAGCAGTTTACGGCGGGGGGGCACAGATACGCAGTATTTT | CASSLRRGGTDTQYF
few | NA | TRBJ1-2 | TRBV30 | TGTGCCTGGAGACGTATACAGGGTTTCTATGGCTACACCTTC | CAWRRIQGFYGYTF
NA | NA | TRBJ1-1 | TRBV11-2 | TGTGCCAGCAGCTTAGATCTCGACACTGAAGCTTTCTTT | CASSLDLDTEAFF
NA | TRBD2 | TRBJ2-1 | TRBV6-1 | TGTGCCAGCAGTGAAGCGCCTAGCGGGAACAATGAGCAGTTCTTC | CASSEAPSGNNEQFF
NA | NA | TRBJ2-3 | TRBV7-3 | TGTGCCAGCAGCCCGATGACAGACCCCAGGGATACGCAGTATTTT | CASSPMTDPRDTQYF
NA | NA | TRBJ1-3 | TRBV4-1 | TGCGCCAGCAGCCAGGGCGTCTCGGGAGGAAACACCATATATTTT | CASSQGVSGGNTIYF
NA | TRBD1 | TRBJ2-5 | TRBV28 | TGTGCCAGCAGAACTCCGGCGACAGGGGGCGTACGGTCAGAGACCCAGTACTTC | CASRTPATGGVRSETQYF
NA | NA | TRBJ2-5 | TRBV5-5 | TGTGCCAGCAGCCATGGGGGCAGGGGCCAAGAGACCCAGTACTTC | CASSHGGRGQETQYF
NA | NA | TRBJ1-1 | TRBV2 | TGTGCCAGCAGCCAAAGTCCAGAAGCTGAAGCTTTCTTT | CASSQSPEAEAFF
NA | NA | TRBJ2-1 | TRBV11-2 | TGTGCCAGCAGCTCGAGCTCCTACAATGAGCAGTTCTTC | CASSSSSYNEQFF
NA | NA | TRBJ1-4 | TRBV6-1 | TGTGCCAGCAGTGAGTTGCGAGGAGGTGAAAAACTGTTTTTT | CASSELRGGEKLFF
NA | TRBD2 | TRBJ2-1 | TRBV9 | TGTGCCAGCAGCGTAGATACTAGCGGAAATGAGCAGTTCTTC | CASSVDTSGNEQFF
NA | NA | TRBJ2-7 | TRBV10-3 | TGTGCCATCAGTGAGTCAGGTGCCAGGGGTGGGTACGAGCAGTACTTC | CAISESGARGGYEQYF
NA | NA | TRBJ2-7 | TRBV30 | TGTGCCTGGAGAGAAGGCGGGCACGAGCAGTACTTC | CAWREGGHEQYF
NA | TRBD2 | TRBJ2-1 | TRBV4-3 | TGCGCCAGCAGCCAAGATTTTCCCCAGCGGGGGGGCAGTGAGCAGTTCTTC | CASSQDFPQRGGSEQFF
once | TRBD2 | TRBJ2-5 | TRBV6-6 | TGTGCCAGCACCGTACTAGCGGGGGGGCCCGAGACCCAGTACTTC | CASTVLAGGPETQYF
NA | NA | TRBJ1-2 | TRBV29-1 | TGCAGCGTTGAAGACAGGGCGGATTATGGCTACACCTTC | CSVEDRADYGYTF
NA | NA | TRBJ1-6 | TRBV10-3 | TGTGCCATCAGGACAGGTAATTCACCCCTCCACTTT | CAIRTGNSPLHF
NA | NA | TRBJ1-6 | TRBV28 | TGTGCCAGCAGTCTGGGGTATGGAGGTCATACACCCCTCCACTTT | CASSLGYGGHTPLHF
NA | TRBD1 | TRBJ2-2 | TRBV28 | TGTGCCAGTAGACAGGGGTTGGGGAACACCGGGGAGCTGTTTTTT | CASRQGLGNTGELFF
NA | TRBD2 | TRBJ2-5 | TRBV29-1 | TGCAGCGTTGAGACCAGCGGGGGGGCCGAGACCCAGTACTTC | CSVETSGGAETQYF
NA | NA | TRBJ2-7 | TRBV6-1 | TGTGCCAGCAGTATTTACAGGGAATCCTACGAGCAGTACTTC | CASSIYRESYEQYF
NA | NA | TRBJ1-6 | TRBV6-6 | TGTGCCAGCAGTGACGCCCAGGGTGGGTCACCCCTCCACTTT | CASSDAQGGSPLHF
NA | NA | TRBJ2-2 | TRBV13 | TGTGCCAGCAGCTTAGTCGGTGGGAGACAGGACACCGGGGAGCTGTTTTTT | CASSLVGGRQDTGELFF
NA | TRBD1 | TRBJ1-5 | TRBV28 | TGTGCCAGCAGCCCCGGGACAGGGGGCTGGGGTAGCAATCAGCCCCAGCATTTT | CASSPGTGGWGSNQPQHF
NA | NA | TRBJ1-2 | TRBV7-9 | TGTGCCAGCAGCTTAGCGGTGAGGGCGTTGGATGGCTACACCTTC | CASSLAVRALDGYTF
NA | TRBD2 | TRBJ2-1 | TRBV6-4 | TGTGCCAGCAGTGTATCGGGGGGGTCGTCAAATGAGCAGTTCTTC | CASSVSGGSSNEQFF
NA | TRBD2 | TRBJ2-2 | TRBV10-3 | TGTGCCATGGGGCCTAGCGGGGACACCGGGGAGCTGTTTTTT | CAMGPSGDTGELFF
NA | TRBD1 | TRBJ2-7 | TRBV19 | TGTGCCAGTAGACCAGGGGGCAGGCCCACCTACGAGCAGTACTTC | CASRPGGRPTYEQYF
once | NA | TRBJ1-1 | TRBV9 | TGTGCCAGCAGCCTCTCCCCGAACACTGAAGCTTTCTTT | CASSLSPNTEAFF
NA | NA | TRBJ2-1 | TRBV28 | TGTGCCAGCAGTTTAGGGGGCAGGGGATATGAGCAGTTCTTC | CASSLGGRGYEQFF
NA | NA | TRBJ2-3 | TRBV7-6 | TGTGCCAGCAGCATTAGTGATACGCAGTATTTT | CASSISDTQYF
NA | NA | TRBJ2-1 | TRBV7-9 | TGTGCCAGCAGCCCCCCGGGACTTCAAGATGAGCAGTTCTTC | CASSPPGLQDEQFF
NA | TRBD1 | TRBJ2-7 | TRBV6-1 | TGTGCCAGCAGTGAGAACGACAGGGGAAGCCAGTACTTC | CASSENDRGSQYF
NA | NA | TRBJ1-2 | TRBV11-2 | TGTGCCAGCAGCCCCGGGACAGGCTACACCTTC | CASSPGTGYTF
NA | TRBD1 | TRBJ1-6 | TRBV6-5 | TGTGCCAGCAGTTCCCCGGCCCGGGACAGAAACTCACCCCTCCACTTT | CASSSPARDRNSPLHF
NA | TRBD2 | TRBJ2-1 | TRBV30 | TGTGCCACCCCCGGGGGGTACAATGAGCAGTTCTTC | CATPGGYNEQFF
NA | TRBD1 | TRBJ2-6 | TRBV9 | TGTGCCAGCAGCGTAAATTCTGAGCTCAGGGGGCATGGGGCCAACGTCCTGACTTTC | CASSVNSELRGHGANVLTF
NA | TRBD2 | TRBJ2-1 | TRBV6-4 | TGTGCCAGCAGTGACAGCGGGGGGGACTACAATGAGCAGTTCTTC | CASSDSGGDYNEQFF
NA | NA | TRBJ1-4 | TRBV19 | TGTGCCAGTAGTATAGCGGACAACCCAACTAATGAAAAACTGTTTTTT | CASSIADNPTNEKLFF
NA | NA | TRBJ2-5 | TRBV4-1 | TGCGCCAGCAGCCAACTACCTACTAGCCGGTCCAAGGAGGGGACCCAGTACTTC | CASSQLPTSRSKEGTQYF
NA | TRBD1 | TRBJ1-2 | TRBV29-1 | TGCAGCGTCCTCCGACAGGGGGCGCTTGGCTACACCTTC | CSVLRQGALGYTF
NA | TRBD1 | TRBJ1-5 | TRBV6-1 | TGTGCCAGCAGTGCCGGGACAGGGGGAAGTGTGGTTCAGGCTTATCAGCCCCAGCATTTT | CASSAGTGGSVVQAYQPQHF
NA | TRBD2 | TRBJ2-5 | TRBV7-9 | TGTGCCAGCAGCTCTACTAGCGGGGGCCGGGGAGAGACCCAGTACTTC | CASSSTSGGRGETQYF